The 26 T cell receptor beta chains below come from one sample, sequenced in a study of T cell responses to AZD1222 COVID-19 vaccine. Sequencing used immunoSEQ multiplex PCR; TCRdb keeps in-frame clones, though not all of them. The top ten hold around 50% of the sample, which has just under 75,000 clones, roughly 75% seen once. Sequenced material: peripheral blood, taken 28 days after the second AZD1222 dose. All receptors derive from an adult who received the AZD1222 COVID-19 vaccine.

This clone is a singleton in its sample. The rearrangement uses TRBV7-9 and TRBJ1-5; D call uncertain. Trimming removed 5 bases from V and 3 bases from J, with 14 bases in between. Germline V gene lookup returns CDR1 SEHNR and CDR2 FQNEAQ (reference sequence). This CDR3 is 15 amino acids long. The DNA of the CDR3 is TGTGCCAGCAGCCCCGGGCCAGGTTTCAATCAGCCCCAGCATTTT. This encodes CASSPGPGFNQPQHF. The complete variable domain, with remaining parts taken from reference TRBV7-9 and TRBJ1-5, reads DTGVSQNPRHKITKRGQNVTFRCDPISEHNRLYWYRQTLGQGPEFLTYFQNEAQLEKSRLLSDRFSAERPKGSFSTLEIQRTEQGDSAMYLCASSPGPGFNQPQHFGDGTRLSIL.

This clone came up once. The CDR3 is CASSYYLGTGGGEAFF. The CDR3 DNA sequence: TGTGCCAGCAGCTACTACTTAGGGACAGGGGGCGGTGAAGCTTTCTTT. The chain has TRBV7-9 and TRBJ1-1; 12 positions agree with TRBD1. The CDR3 consists of 16 residues. CDR1 and CDR2 from the germline V gene are SEHNR and FQNEAQ (reference sequence). V lost 4 bases, J lost 7 bases, and 10 bases stayed unmatched.

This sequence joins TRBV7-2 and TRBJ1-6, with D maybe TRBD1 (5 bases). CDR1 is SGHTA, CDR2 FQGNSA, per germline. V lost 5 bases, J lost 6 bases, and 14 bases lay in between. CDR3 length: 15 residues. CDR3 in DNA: TGTGCCAGCAGCGAGTGGGGACTACCTAATTCACCCCTCCACTTT. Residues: CASSEWGLPNSPLHF.

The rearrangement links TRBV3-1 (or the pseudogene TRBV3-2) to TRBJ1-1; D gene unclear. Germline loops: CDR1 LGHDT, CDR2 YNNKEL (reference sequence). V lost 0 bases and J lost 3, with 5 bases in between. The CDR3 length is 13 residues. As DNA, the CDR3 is TGTGCCAGCAGCCAAGATTCTGACACTGAAGCTTTCTTT. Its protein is CASSQDSDTEAFF.

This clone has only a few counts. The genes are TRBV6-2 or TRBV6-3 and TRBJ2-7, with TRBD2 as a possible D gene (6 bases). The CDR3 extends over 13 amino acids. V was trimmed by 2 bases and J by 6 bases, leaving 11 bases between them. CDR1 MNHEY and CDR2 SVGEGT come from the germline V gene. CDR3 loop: CASSYLGGREQYF. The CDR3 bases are TGTGCCAGCAGTTACCTGGGGGGTCGCGAGCAGTACTTC.

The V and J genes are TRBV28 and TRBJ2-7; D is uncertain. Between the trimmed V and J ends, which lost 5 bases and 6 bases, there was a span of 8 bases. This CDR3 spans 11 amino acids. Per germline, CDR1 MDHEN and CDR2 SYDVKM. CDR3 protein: CASSSAPEQYF. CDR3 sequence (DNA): TGTGCCAGCAGTAGCGCTCCCGAGCAGTACTTC.

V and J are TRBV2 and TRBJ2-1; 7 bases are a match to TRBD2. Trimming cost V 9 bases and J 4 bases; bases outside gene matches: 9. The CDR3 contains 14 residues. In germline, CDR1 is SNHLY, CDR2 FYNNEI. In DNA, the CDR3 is TGTGCCAGGGTACTAGCGACGAATTACAATGAGCAGTTCTTC. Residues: CARVLATNYNEQFF.

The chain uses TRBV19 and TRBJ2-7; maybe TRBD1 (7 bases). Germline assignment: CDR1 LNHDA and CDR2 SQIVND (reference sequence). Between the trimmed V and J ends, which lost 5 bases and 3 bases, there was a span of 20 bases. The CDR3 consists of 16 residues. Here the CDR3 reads CASSVDRRRGDYEQYF. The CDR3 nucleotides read TGTGCCAGTAGTGTGGACAGGCGCAGGGGGGACTACGAGCAGTACTTC.

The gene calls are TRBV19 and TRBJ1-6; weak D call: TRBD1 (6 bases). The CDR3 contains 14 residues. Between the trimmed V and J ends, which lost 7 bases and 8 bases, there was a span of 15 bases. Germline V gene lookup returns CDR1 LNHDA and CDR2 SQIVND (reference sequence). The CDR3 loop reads CASNTGMFDSPLHF. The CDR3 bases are TGTGCCAGTAATACAGGGATGTTTGATTCACCCCTCCACTTT.

CDR3 in DNA: TGTGCCAGCAGTTATACGGGGACAGGGGTCTACGAGCAGTACTTC. Protein product: CASSYTGTGVYEQYF. The V and J genes are TRBV6-5 and TRBJ2-7, with TRBD1 identical over 10 bases. Germline CDR1 is MNHEY and CDR2 is SVGAGI. The CDR3 is made up of 15 amino acids. After removal of 3 bases from V and 3 bases from J, the junction contained 5 bases not matched to a gene.

Written as DNA, the CDR3 is TGTGCCAGCAGCAGTGGACAGGGGGCAATCTCACCCCTCCACTTT. Its protein product is CASSSGQGAISPLHF. This chain links TRBV4-2 with TRBJ1-6, with 11 bases matching TRBD1. Trimming cost V 5 bases and J 10 bases; bases outside gene matches: 7. Germline CDR1 and CDR2: LGHNA and YNFKEQ. This CDR3 region has 15 residues.

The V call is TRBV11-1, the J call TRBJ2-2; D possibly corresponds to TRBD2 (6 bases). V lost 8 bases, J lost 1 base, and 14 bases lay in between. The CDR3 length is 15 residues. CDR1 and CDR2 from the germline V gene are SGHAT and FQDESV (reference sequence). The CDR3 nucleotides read TGTGCCAGCTGCGCGGGACTCCGGAACACCGGGGAGCTGTTTTTT. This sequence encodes CASCAGLRNTGELFF. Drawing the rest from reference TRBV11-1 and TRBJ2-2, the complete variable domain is EAEVAQSPRYKITEKSQAVAFWCDPISGHATLYWYRQILGQGPELLVQFQDESVVDDSQLPKDRFSAERLKGVDSTLKIQPAELGDSAMYLCASCAGLRNTGELFFGEGSRLTVL.

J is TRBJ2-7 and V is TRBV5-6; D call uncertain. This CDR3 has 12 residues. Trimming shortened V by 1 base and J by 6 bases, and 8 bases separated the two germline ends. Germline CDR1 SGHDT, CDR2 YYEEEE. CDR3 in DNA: TGTGCCAGCAGCTTGCCCAGAAGCGAGCAGTACTTC. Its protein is CASSLPRSEQYF.

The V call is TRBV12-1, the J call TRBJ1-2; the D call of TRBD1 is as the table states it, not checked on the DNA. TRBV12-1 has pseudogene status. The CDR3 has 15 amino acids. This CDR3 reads CASSFEGQQPYGYTF. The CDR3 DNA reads TGTGCCAGCAGCTTTGAAGGACAGCAGCCCTATGGCTACACCTTC.

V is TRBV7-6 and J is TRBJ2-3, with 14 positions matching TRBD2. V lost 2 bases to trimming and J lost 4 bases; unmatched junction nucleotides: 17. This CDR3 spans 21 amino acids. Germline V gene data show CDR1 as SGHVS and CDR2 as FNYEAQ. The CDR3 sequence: CASSLNAPGLAGVISSDTQYF. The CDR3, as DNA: TGTGCCAGCAGCTTAAATGCCCCGGGACTAGCGGGAGTCATTTCGTCAGATACGCAGTATTTT.

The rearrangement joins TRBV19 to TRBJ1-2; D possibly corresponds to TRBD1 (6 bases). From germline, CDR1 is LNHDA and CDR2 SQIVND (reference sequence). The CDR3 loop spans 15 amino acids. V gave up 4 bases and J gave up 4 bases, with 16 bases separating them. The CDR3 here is CASSTVTGTSYGYTF. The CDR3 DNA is TGTGCCAGTAGTACGGTTACCGGGACAAGCTATGGCTACACCTTC.

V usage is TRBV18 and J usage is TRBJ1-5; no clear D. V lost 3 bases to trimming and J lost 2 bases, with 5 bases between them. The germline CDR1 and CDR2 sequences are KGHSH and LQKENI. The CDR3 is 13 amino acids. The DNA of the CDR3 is TGTGCCAGCTCACCGGGTGGCAATCAGCCCCAGCATTTT. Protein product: CASSPGGNQPQHF.

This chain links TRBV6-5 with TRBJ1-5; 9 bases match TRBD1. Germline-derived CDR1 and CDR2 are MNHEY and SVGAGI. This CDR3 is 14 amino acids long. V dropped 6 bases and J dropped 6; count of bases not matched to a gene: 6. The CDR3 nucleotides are TGTGCCAGCAGATTACAGGGGGCAACTCAGCCCCAGCATTTT. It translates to CASRLQGATQPQHF.

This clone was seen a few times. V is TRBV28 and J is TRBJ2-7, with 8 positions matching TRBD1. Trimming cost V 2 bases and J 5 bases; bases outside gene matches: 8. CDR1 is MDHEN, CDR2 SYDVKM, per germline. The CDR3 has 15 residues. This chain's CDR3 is CASSLRQGAVDEQYF. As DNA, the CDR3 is TGTGCCAGCAGTTTACGGCAGGGGGCGGTGGACGAGCAGTACTTC.

The CDR3 bases are TGTGCCAGTAGTAGCACAGGGGGCCTTGAGCAGTTCTTC. Its translation is CASSSTGGLEQFF. This rearrangement joins TRBV19 to TRBJ2-1; 9 bases fit TRBD1. The CDR3 covers 13 residues. Trimming at V came to 4 bases and at J to 9 bases, leaving 4 bases not matched to a gene. From germline, CDR1 is LNHDA and CDR2 SQIVND (reference sequence).

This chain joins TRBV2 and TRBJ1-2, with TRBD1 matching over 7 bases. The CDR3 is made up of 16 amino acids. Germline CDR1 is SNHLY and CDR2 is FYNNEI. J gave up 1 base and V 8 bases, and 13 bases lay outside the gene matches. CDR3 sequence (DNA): TGTGCCAGCTGGGACAGCGAGTCGGGGGGTAACTATGGCTACACCTTC. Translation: CASWDSESGGNYGYTF.

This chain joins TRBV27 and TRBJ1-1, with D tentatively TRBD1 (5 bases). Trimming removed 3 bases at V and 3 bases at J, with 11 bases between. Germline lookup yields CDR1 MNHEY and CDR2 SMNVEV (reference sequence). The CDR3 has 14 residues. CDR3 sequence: CASSLGRAYTEAFF. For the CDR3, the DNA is TGTGCCAGCAGTTTGGGCAGGGCCTACACTGAAGCTTTCTTT.

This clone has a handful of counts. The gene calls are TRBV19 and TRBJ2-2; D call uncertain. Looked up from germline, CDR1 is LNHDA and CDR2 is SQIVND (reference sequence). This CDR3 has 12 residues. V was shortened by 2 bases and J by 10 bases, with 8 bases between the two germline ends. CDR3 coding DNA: TGTGCCAGTAGTATATCCGGAGTGGAGCTGTTTTTT. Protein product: CASSISGVELFF.

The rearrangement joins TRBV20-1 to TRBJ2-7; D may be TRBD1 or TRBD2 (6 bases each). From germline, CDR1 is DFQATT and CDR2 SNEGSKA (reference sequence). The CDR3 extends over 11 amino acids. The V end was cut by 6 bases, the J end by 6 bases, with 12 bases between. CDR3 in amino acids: CSARGGGEQYF. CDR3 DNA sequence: TGCAGTGCCCGAGGAGGGGGCGAGCAGTACTTC.

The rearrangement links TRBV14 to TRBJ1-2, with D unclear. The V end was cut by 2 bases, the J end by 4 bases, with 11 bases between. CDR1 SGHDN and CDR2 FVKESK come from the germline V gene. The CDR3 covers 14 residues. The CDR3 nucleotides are TGTGCCAGCAGCCAAAGCTACAGAAGCTATGGCTACACCTTC. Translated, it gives CASSQSYRSYGYTF.

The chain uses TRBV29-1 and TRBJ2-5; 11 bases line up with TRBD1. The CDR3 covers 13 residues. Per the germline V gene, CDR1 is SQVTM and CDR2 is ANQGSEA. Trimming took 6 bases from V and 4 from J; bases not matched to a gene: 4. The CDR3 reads CSVDRGHRETQYF. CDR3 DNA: TGCAGCGTGGACAGGGGGCATAGAGAGACCCAGTACTTC.